This T cell receptor (beta chain) came from a study of blood T cell repertoires in COVID-19. Study-wide context: Sites across the United States, Italy and Spain contributed samples from acute and convalescent COVID-19. T cells, B-cell-depleted T cells, or PBMCs provided the cDNA or gDNA that served as material.

The CDR3 extends over 16 amino acids. The J segment lost 1 base and the V segment lost 0 bases, leaving 6 bases of the junction unmatched. Germline V CDR1 and CDR2: SGHNT, YYREEE (reference sequence). Authors' analysis steps: Reference gene primer amplification in the assay estimated nucleated cell counts. Here immunoSEQ multiplex PCR was the method, and the copy in TCRdb shows in-frame clones only, minus some. The V and J calls and the clone size are those of that table, but D and trimming were determined from the DNA. The table records roughly 71,000 clones, approximately 88% of them present only once.

The source is a man aged 50-60 years with acute or convalescent COVID-19. The chain is built from TRBV5-4 and TRBJ1-1; 7 bases align to TRBD1. Material for sequencing was peripheral blood. The CDR3 nucleotides read TGTGCCAGCAGCTTGGGGACAGGAGCGGGGAACACTGAAGCTTTCTTT. It codes for CASSLGTGAGNTEAFF. The complete variable domain, with remaining parts taken from reference TRBV5-4 and TRBJ1-1, reads ETGVTQSPTHLIKTRGQQVTLRCSSQSGHNTVSWYQQALGQGPQFIFQYYREEENGRGNFPPRFSGLQFPNYSSELNVNALELDDSALYLCASSLGTGAGNTEAFFGQGTRLTVV.